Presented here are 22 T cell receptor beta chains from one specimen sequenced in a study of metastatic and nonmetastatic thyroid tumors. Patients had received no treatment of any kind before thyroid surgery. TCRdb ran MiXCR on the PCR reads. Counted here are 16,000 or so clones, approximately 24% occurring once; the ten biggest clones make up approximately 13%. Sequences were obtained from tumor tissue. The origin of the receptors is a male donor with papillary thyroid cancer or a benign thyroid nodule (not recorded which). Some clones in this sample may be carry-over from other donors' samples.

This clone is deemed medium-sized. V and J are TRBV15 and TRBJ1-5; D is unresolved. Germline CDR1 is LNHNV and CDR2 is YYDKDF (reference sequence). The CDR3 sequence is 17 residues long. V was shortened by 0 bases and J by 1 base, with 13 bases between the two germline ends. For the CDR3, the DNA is TGTGCCACCAGCAGAGATCTACTGGGAGGGAGCAATCAGCCCCAGCATTTT. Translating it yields CATSRDLLGGSNQPQHF.

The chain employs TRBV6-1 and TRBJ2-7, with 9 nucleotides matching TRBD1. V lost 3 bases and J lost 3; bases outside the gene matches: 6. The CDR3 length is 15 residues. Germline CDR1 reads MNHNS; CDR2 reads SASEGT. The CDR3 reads CASSDPGQGRYEQYF. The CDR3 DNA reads TGTGCCAGCAGTGATCCTGGACAGGGGCGCTACGAGCAGTACTTC.

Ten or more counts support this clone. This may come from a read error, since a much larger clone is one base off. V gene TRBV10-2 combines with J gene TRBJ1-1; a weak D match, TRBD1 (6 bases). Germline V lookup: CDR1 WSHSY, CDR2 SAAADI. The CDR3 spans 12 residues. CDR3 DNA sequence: TGCGCCAGCAGTCGGGGGGGCACTGAAGCTTCCTTT. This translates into CASSRGGTEASF.

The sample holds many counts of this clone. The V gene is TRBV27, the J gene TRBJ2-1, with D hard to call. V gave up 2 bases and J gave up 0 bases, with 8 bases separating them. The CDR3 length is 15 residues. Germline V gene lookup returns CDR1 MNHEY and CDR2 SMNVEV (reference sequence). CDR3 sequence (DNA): TGTGCCAGCAGTTTAGGGCACCACTCCTACAATGAGCAGTTCTTC. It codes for CASSLGHHSYNEQFF.

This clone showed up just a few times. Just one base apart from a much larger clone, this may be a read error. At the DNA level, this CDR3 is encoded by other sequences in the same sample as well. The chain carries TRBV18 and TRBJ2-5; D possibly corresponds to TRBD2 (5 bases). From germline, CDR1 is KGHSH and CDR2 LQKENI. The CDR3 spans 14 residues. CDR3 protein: CASSPPTNPETQYF. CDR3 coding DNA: TGTGCCAGCTCACCACCGACTAATCCAGAGACCCAGTACTTT. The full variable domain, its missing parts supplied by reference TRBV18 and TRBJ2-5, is NAGVMQNPRHLVRRRGQEARLRCSPMKGHSHVYWYRQLPEEGLKFMVYLQKENIIDESGMPKERFSAEFPKEGPSILRIQQVVRGDSAAYFCASSPPTNPETQYFGPGTRLLVL.

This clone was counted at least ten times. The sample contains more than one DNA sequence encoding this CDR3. CDR3 in DNA: TGTGCCAGCAGTTGGACAGGCCGGGGAACCGTGAACACTGAAGCTTTCTTT. Its translation is CASSWTGRGTVNTEAFF. This chain links TRBV27 with TRBJ1-1, with 7 bases matching TRBD1. V was pared by 4 bases and J by 0 bases, with 11 bases of the junction left unmatched. Per germline, CDR1 MNHEY and CDR2 SMNVEV (reference sequence). This CDR3 has 17 residues.

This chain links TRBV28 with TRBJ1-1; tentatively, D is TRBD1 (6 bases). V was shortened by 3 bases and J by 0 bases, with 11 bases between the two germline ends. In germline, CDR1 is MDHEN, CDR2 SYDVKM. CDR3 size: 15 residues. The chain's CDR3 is CASSFPGHLNTEAFF. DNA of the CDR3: TGTGCCAGCAGTTTCCCGGGACATCTGAACACTGAAGCTTTCTTT.

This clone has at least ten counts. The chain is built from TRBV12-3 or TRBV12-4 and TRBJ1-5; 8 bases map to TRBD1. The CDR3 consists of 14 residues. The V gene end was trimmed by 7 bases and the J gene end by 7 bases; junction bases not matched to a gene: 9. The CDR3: CASTLGQADQPQHF. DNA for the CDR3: TGTGCCAGCACCCTGGGACAGGCAGACCAGCCCCAGCATTTT.

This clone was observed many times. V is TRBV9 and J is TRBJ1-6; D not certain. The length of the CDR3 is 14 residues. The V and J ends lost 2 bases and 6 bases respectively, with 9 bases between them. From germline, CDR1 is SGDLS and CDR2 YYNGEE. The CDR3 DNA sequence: TGTGCCAGCAGCGTCACCGCTGGTAATTCACCCCTCCACTTT. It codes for CASSVTAGNSPLHF.

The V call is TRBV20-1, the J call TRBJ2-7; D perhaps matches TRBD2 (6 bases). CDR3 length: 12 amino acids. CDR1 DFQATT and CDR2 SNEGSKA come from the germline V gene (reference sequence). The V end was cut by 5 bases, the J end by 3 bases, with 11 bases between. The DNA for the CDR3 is TGCAGTGCTCGTCGCGGGATCTACGAGCAGTACTTC. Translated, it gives CSARRGIYEQYF.

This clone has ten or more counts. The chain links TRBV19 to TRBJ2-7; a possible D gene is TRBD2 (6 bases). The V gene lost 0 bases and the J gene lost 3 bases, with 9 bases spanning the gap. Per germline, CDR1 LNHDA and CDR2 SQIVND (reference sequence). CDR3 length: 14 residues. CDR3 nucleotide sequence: TGTGCCAGTAGTATAGACGGGAGACTCTACGAGCAGTACTTC. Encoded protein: CASSIDGRLYEQYF. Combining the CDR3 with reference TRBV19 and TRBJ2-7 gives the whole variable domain DGGITQSPKYLFRKEGQNVTLSCEQNLNHDAMYWYRQDPGQGLRLIYYSQIVNDFQKGDIAEGYSVSREKKESFPLTVTSAQKNPTAFYLCASSIDGRLYEQYFGPGTRLTVT.

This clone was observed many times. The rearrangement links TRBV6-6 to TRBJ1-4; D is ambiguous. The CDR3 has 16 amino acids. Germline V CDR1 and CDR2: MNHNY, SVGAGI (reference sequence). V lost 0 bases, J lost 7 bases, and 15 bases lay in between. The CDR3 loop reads CASSYSLAVMGEKLFF. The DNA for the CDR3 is TGTGCCAGCAGTTACTCTTTGGCGGTAATGGGTGAAAAACTGTTTTTT.

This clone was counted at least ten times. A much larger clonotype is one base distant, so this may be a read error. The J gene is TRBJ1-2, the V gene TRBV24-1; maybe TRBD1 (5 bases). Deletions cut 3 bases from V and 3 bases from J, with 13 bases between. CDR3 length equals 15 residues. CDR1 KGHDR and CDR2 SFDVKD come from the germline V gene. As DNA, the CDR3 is TGTGCCACCAGTGATACAGCCGGGACTGACTATGGCTACACCTTC. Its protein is CATSDTAGTDYGYTF.

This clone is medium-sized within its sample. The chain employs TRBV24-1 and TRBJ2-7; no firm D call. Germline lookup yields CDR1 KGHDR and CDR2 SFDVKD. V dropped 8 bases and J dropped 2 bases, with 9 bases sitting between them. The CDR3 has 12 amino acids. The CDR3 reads CATNYSPYEQYF. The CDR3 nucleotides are TGTGCCACCAATTACAGCCCCTACGAGCAGTACTTC.

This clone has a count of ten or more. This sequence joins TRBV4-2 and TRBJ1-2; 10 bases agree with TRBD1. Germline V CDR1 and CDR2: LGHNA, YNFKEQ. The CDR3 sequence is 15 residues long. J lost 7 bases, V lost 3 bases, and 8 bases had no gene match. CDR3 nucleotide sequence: TGTGCCAGCAGCCAGGAGACAGGGGGCGCGTCTGGCTACACCTTC. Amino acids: CASSQETGGASGYTF.

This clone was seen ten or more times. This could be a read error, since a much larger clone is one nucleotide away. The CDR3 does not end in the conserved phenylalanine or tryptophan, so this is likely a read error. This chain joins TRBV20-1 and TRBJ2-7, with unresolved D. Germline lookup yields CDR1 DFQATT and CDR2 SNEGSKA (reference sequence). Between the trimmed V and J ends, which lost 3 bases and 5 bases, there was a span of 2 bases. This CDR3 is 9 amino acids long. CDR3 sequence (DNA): TGCAGTGCTAGTCACGAGCAGTACCTC. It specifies CSASHEQYL.

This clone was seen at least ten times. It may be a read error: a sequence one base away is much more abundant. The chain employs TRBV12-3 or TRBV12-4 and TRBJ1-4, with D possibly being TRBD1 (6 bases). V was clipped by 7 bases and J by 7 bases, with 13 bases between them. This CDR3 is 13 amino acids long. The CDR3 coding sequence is TGTGCCAGCAATGAGGGGGGGTGTGAAAAACTGTTTTTT. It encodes CASNEGGCEKLFF.

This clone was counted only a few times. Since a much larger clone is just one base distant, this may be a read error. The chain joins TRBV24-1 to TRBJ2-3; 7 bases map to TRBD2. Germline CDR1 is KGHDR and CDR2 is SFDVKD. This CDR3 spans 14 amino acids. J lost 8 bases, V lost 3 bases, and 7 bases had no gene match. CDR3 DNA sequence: TGTGCCACCAGTGATACGGGGAGGGGCGTTACGCAGTATTTT. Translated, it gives CATSDTGRGVTQYF.

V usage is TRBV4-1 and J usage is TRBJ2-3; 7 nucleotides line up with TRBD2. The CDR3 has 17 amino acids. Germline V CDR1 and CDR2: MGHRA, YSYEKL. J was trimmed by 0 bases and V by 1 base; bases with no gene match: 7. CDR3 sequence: CASSQVKGLPSTDTQYF. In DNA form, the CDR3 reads TGCGCCAGCAGCCAAGTAAAGGGACTACCAAGCACAGATACGCAGTATTTT.

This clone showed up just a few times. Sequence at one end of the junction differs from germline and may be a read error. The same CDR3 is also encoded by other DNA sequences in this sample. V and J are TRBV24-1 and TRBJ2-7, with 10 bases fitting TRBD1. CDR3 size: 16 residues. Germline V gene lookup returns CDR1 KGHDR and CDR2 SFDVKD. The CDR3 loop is CATSDSPGQGWSEQYF. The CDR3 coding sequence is TGTGCAACCAGTGATTCACCGGGACAGGGGTGGTCCGAGCAGTACTTC.

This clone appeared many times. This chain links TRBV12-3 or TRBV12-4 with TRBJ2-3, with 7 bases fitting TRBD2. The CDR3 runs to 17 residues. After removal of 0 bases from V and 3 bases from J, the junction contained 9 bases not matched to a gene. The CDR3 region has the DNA TGTGCCAGCAGTTTAGCGCTGGGGGGGGGGGGTACAGATACGCAGTATTTT. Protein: CASSLALGGGGTDTQYF.

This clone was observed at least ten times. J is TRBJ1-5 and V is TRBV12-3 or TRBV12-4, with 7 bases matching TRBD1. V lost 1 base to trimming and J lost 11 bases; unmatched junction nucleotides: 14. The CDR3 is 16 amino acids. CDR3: CASSLVGDSLGLSQHF. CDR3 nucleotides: TGTGCCAGCAGTTTAGTGGGGGACAGCCTTGGGTTGTCCCAGCATTTT.